This entry concerns a single T cell receptor (beta chain). Its antigen is undetermined. These data come from a study of cytomegalovirus exposure and HLA in healthy donors. Study results and limitations: The classifier reportedly diagnosed cytomegalovirus status with high sensitivity and specificity. The authors enumerated 150 to 200 TCR beta chains as linked to cytomegalovirus. For most TCR sequences rarity was the rule, although some public TCRs occurred in many donors.

Assay used: immunoSEQ multiplex PCR; TCRdb lists only in-frame clones, some missing. Of about 130,000 clones listed, about 88% are singletons. The V and J ends lost 0 bases and 5 bases, in that order; junction bases with no gene match: 2. Germline V gives CDR1 LGHNA, CDR2 YNFKEQ. The CDR3 length is 15 residues. The donors were members of the approximately 130-subject validation cohort (separate from the roughly 670-subject first cohort). Sequencing used PBMCs. This receptor was obtained from a young woman in good health and CMV-seropositive. The V and J genes are TRBV4-2 and TRBJ2-3; 10 bases fit TRBD1. The CDR3 loop reads CASSQDDRGQDTQYF. CDR3 coding DNA: TGTGCCAGCAGCCAAGACGACAGGGGGCAAGATACGCAGTATTTT.